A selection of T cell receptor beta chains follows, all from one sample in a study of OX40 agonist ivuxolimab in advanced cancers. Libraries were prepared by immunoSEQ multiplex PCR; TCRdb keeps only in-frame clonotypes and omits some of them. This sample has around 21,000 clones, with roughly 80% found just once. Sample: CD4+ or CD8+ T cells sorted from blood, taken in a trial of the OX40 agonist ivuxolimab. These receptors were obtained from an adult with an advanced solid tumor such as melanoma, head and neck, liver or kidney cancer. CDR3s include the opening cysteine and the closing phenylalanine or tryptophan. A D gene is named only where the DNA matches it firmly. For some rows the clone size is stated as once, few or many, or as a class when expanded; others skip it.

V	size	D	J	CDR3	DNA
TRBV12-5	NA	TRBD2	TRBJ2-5	CASGTTSGQETQYF	TGTGCTAGTGGGACGACTAGCGGGCAAGAGACCCAGTACTTC
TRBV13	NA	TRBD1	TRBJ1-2	CASSLRGTGRLNYGYTF	TGTGCCAGCAGCTTACGAGGGACAGGGAGACTTAACTATGGCTACACCTTC
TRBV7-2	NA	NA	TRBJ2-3	CASSTADFTDTQYF	TGTGCCAGCAGCACTGCGGACTTCACAGATACGCAGTATTTT
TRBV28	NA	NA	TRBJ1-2	CASREGGNYGYTF	TGTGCCAGCAGGGAGGGGGGAAACTATGGCTACACCTTC
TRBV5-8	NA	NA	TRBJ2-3	CASSLAVGTDTQYF	TGTGCCAGCAGCTTGGCCGTAGGGACAGATACGCAGTATTTT
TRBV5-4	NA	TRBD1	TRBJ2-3	CASSNRQGLGDTQYF	TGTGCCAGCAGCAACCGACAGGGCCTCGGAGATACGCAGTATTTT
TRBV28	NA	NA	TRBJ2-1	CASIADTPWTNFNEQFF	TGTGCCAGCATCGCTGACACCCCCTGGACTAACTTCAATGAGCAGTTCTTC
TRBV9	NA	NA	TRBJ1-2	CASSADTYGYTF	TGTGCCAGCAGCGCAGACACCTATGGCTACACCTTC
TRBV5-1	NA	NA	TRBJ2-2	CASSSGTTGTGELFF	TGCGCCAGCAGCTCCGGGACCACGGGGACCGGGGAGCTGTTTTTT
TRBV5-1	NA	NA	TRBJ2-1	CASSLVGDSYNEQFF	TGCGCCAGCAGCTTGGTTGGGGACTCCTACAATGAGCAGTTCTTC
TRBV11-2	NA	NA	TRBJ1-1	CASSYGSGTEAFF	TGTGCCAGCTCTTACGGGTCAGGCACTGAAGCTTTCTTT
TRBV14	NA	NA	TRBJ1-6	CASSLDSQGDNSPLHF	TGTGCCAGCAGCCTGGACTCGCAAGGAGATAATTCACCCCTCCACTTT
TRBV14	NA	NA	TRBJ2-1	CASSRRDQRWCEQFF	TGTGCCAGCAGCCGACGGGACCAACGGTGGTGTGAGCAGTTCTTC
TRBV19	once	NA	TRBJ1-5	CASRSPGPNQPQHF	TGTGCCAGTAGGTCACCGGGGCCCAATCAGCCCCAGCATTTT
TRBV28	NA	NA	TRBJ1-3	CASIFGNTIYF	TGTGCCAGCATTTTTGGAAACACCATATATTTT
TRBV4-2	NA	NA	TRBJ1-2	CASSQEGEGRGYTF	TGTGCCAGCAGCCAAGAAGGGGAGGGTCGAGGCTACACCTTC
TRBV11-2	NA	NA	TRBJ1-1	CASSLGLYRGTEAFF	TGTGCCAGCAGCTTGGGACTATACCGGGGCACTGAAGCTTTCTTT
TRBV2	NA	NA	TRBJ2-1	CASINEDRLYNEQFF	TGTGCCAGCATTAATGAAGACAGGTTATACAATGAGCAGTTCTTC
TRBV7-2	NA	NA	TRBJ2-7	CASSWASTGTLSYEQYF	TGTGCCAGCAGCTGGGCGTCAACAGGAACTCTCTCCTACGAGCAGTACTTC
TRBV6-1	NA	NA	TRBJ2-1	CASSEGRVRYNEQFF	TGTGCCAGCAGTGAGGGCAGGGTGCGCTACAATGAGCAGTTCTTC
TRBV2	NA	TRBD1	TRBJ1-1	CASSGQGFEAFF	TGTGCCAGCAGTGGACAGGGGTTTGAAGCTTTCTTT
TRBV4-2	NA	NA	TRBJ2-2	CASTTPRGLNTGELFF	TGTGCCAGCACCACCCCTAGGGGGTTGAACACCGGGGAGCTGTTTTTT
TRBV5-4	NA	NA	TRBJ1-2	CASSLGGPRNNYGYTF	TGTGCCAGCAGCTTGGGCGGACCCCGCAATAACTATGGCTACACCTTC
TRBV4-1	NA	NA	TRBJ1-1	CASSQSRGAFTEAFF	TGCGCCAGCAGCCAGAGTCGGGGGGCGTTCACTGAAGCTTTCTTT